This TCR beta chain is from a study of cytomegalovirus exposure and HLA in healthy donors (dated by TCRdb to the late 2010s). Turning to the overall study: According to an earlier analysis of 587 of the donors, about 180 million T cells yielded over 90 million unique TCR beta sequences and about 300 Gb of sequence data. In the later analysis, no new phenotypic data were used to find candidate immune exposures; instead, reliance was placed on TCR beta sequences and their occurrence across donors. A later analysis re-examined previously published TCR beta repertoires from about 700 donors and added high-resolution HLA genotyping to investigate patterns of TCR occurrence. An early release covering more than 500 HLA-typed donors comprised roughly 300 gigabases of sequencing data and roughly 85 million unique TCR sequences. Among about 390 genotyped donors of the cohort, an average of approximately 250,000 unique TCR beta nucleotide sequences were sequenced per donor, 15% to 20% of them non-productive. A later genetic analysis took genome-wide SNP genotypes for 398 of the 666 donors and used that subset as a discovery cohort. The genetic ancestry cluster associated with self-reported Caucasian donors included roughly four fifths of the roughly 360 genotyped donors. Every discovery cohort repertoire had been produced on one sequencing platform. The study aimed to test whether cataloging public T cell receptors could reveal signatures of past pathogen exposure. Because of strong linkage in the cohort, a few DR-DQ haplotypes were treated as single units for association and clustering. The study profiled the T cell repertoires of about 720 subjects by immunosequencing and related them to cytomegalovirus serostatus. An earlier analysis of 587 of the donors used high-throughput TCR beta sequencing to judge whether each TCR beta V gene segment behaved as functional or pseudogenic. To predict cytomegalovirus infection status, the study brought together high-throughput TCR immunosequencing, statistical association of individual TCRs with disease status, and machine learning. Class I and class II HLA loci were covered by the typing at four-digit resolution. The number of donors typed differed by locus, with roughly 629-640 for A, B, C, DRB1 and DQB1, roughly 520 for DQA1, over 600 for DPA1, and 450 to 480 for DPB1. Besides the first cohort of approximately 670 subjects, a separate validation cohort made up of over 100 different subjects was used. Alongside the repertoire data, information on donor age, sex, ethnicity and CMV serostatus was compiled. Study-level results and caveats: Most TCR sequences were seen in very few donors, while some public TCRs were found in many individuals. In a later analysis, TCR association rates were found to vary across HLA loci, with the most associated TCRs seen for DRB1 alleles and the fewest for HLA-C alleles. Because counts were too low, roughly 16 rarely observed V segments, including chromosome 9 orphons, were left out of the earlier analysis of several hundred of the donors. The study listed approximately 150 TCR beta chains as associated with cytomegalovirus. According to a later genetic analysis, donors in an Asian-associated ancestry cluster had fewer N-insertions in productive TCRs than the approximately 700-donor mean. A few of the identified cytomegalovirus-associated TCR beta chains were confirmed in vitro to be specific for cytomegalovirus antigens. A further reported finding was that TCR beta sequences accurately predicted the HLA-A and HLA-B alleles for most subjects in the first cohort. A cluster of highly shared sequence variants was judged likely to be a technical artifact of the sequencing pipeline. Strong co-occurrence of HLA alleles, especially DR and DQ, made assigning TCR associations to individual alleles difficult. Correlated functional status among segregating V segments might reflect linkage disequilibrium, but an unknown experimental factor could not be ruled out. In a later genetic analysis, a missense DCLRE1C variant was associated with V-gene and J-gene trimming of TCR beta chains, and the association was replicated in an independent cohort. The only immune exposure information available for the cohort was CMV serostatus. Most CMV-associated TCR beta chains appeared to be HLA-restricted in a later analysis, and the HLA associations seemed to be driven largely by CMV exposure. It was suggested by the authors that the approach could potentially be generalized to other disease states and immunological phenotypes. According to a later analysis, parvovirus B19, influenza, CMV and Epstein-Barr virus appeared linked to several top co-occurrence clusters. This cohort had only TCR beta chains sequenced, and the lack of alpha or paired-chain data limited which features could be detected. An earlier analysis of approximately 540 of the donors showed that most TCR beta V segments appeared in productive rearrangements either about 90% or about 30% of the time, which broadly matched IMGT annotations. Presence/absence analyses assumed roughly uniform sequencing depth across donors, an assumption that may not hold. Compared with equally common non-associated chains, HLA-associated TCR beta chains in a later analysis were more clonally expanded and had lower generation probabilities. In both the original and validation cohorts, the classifier was reported to diagnose cytomegalovirus status with high specificity and sensitivity. Specific HLA alleles were associated with 15,000 to 20,000 TCR beta sequences at a false discovery rate of 0.05 in a later analysis. The 87-base-pair reads could not distinguish some IMGT-functional V segments, including TRBV6-2 and TRBV6-3, so those segments were excluded. HLA typing was unavailable for some donors at each locus, so association tests used only the typed subset.

A note on this clone: What this receptor recognizes is not known. No quality values exist for individual bases; no much larger clone is one base distant.

The cohort comprised 550 to 700 healthy bone marrow donors. At the time of sampling, every cohort member was nominally healthy, though immune exposures that went unrecorded were likely present. The donor tested CMV seropositive and was one of the 289 seropositive cohort members. Every donor gave a peripheral blood sample, and the peripheral blood mononuclear cells from that sample were used for TCR beta sequencing. Genomic DNA was extracted from the blood cell samples with the Qiagen DNeasy Blood Extraction Kit. From the cysteine up to the phenylalanine, the CDR3 has a length of 12 residues. Only the CDR3 DNA is retained, 36 bases long and in frame from the first base. CDR1 and CDR2, looked up from the germline V gene, are SGHAT and FQNNGV. V is pruned by 8 bases and J by 4 bases, leaving 2 bases of the junction without a gene match. Library preparation employed the immunoSEQ multiplex PCR assay. For the multiplex PCR, a mixture combining 60 forward primers for TCR Vbeta segments and 13 reverse primers for TCR Jbeta segments was used. The CDR3 region of rearranged TCR beta genes was amplified from genomic DNA with a multiplex PCR assay. Amplified TCR beta libraries were sequenced as 87-base-pair reads on the Illumina HiSeq System. Concerning the study's data processing: A later analysis tallied some 79 million unique TCR beta chains across the 660 or so repertoires, and roughly 11 million of those chains were shared by two or more donors. Raw reads were error-corrected and collapsed into unique sequences by a nearest-neighbor algorithm in which closely related sequences were merged to remove PCR and sequencing errors. Alignment of CDR3 sequences to IMGT reference sequences was used to assign V, D and J gene segments. For a sequence to be retained, a match of at least six nucleotides was required to both a V gene segment and a J gene segment. Rearrangements were classified as productive when the CDR3 lacked stop codons and remained in frame with V and J, and all other rearrangements were classified as non-productive. CDR3 was defined according to IMGT convention as the region running from the second conserved V-encoded cysteine to the conserved J-encoded phenylalanine. The earlier analysis of about 560 of the donors excluded any sequence lacking an unambiguous match to a single V gene segment. An earlier analysis of 450 to 650 of the donors called V segments functional above 56.7% productive rearrangements and segregating when the between-donor standard deviation exceeded 5%. A statistical classification framework was built for diagnosing cytomegalovirus status from the catalog of TCR beta chain sequences. In a later analysis, V and J genes were assigned by comparing TCR nucleotide sequences against IMGT/GENE-DB human TR gene sequences. The TCRdist pipeline was used in a later analysis to assign CDR3 sequences and most-parsimonious VDJ recombination scenarios. In a later analysis, every TCR beta chain was defined by the combination of its CDR3 amino acid sequence and its V-gene family, and reads without a unique V-gene family were dropped. As a way to deal with suspected cross-contamination and a sequencing artifact, a later analysis dropped 450 to 600 nucleotide sequences that were highly shared and had low generation probability. In a later analysis, a clonal expansion index was calculated for each public chain from normalized within-repertoire ranks of inferred template counts. A later analysis computed generation probabilities with a VDJ recombination model fitted to out-of-frame rearrangements, and checked the results against IGoR. Hypergeometric tests were used in a later analysis to score TCR-TCR, TCR-HLA and TCR-CMV co-occurrence, with a repertoire-size bias correction applied to the TCR pairs. In a later analysis, false discovery rates were estimated by permuting HLA or CMV assignments 20 times. In a later analysis, co-occurring TCRs were grouped with DBSCAN, and TCRdist sequence similarity was added when clustering was performed within HLA-allele-positive subsets. Repertoires with fewer than 30,000 or more than 120,000 public chains were left out of co-occurrence clustering, as were a handful of repertoires with anomalous nucleotide sharing. TCRdb provides this immuneACCESS table in a form limited to in-frame rearrangements. Some clones are lacking; in checked studies, under half of them reflect an unresolved V gene, and why the rest are absent is not known. V and J calls plus clone size are reproduced from that table; the DNA served to infer D and trimming. The sample table lists about 160,000 clones, about 79% of them with a count of one. Together, the top ten hold just under 1% of the sample.

This TCR was recovered from a woman in her forties or fifties in good health and CMV-seropositive. The sequence links TRBV11-2 to TRBJ1-5, and 7 bases in between align with TRBD1. Material: PBMCs. The base sequence is TGTGCCAGCTCGACAGGGAATCAGCCCCAGCATTTT. Its translation is CASSTGNQPQHF.